The text below deals with one T cell receptor beta chain. Its cognate antigen is unknown. This entry comes from a study of T cell responses to AZD1222 COVID-19 vaccine. V was shortened by 0 bases and J by 0 bases, with 9 bases between the two germline ends. This CDR3 is 16 amino acids long. Germline values: CDR1 LGHNA, CDR2 YNFKEQ. Only in-frame clones appear in the TCRdb table, and some are missing; sequencing was by immunoSEQ multiplex PCR. The sample has 140,000 to 150,000 clones; just under 95% are singletons. Whole-study results and caveats: Regions 160-218 and 743-854 held dominance among vaccine-associated CD4 TCRs, which spanned spike. Only 6 or 7 individuals given AZD1222 were seropositive at baseline. Of spike-specific TCRs, nearly half reportedly target regions left unmutated in variants.

Here the sequenced sample was peripheral blood, taken on day 0 of AZD1222 vaccination. The TCR originated in an adult in good health. The rearrangement joins TRBV4-2 to TRBJ2-1, with a weak D call TRBD2 (5 bases). The CDR3 DNA is TGTGCCAGCAGCCAAGATAGCGCTGGCTCCTACAATGAGCAGTTCTTC. Translated: CASSQDSAGSYNEQFF.